Reported below is one T cell receptor (beta chain). This specimen comes from a study of T cell changes during pregnancy in multiple sclerosis. Sequencing was performed with immunoSEQ multiplex PCR; in TCRdb, only in-frame clones are kept and a portion is missing. There are about 55,000 clones in the sample; 85% to 90% occur only once, and over 0.5% lies in the top ten. From germline, CDR1 is LNHDA and CDR2 SQIVND (reference sequence). V lost 6 bases and J lost 8, with 17 bases in between. The CDR3 loop spans 14 amino acids. This sequence originates from a female donor with multiple sclerosis, enrolled in a pregnancy study. The chain has TRBV19 and TRBJ2-1; TRBD2 might be the D (6 bases). The sequencing here drew on CD4+ T cells from peripheral blood mononuclear cells, taken in the first trimester of pregnancy. In DNA form, the CDR3 reads TGTGCCAGTAGGGAGGTTAGCGGTAGGGATGAGCAGTTCTTC. This gives the protein CASREVSGRDEQFF. The full variable domain, completed using reference TRBV19 and TRBJ2-1, is DGGITQSPKYLFRKEGQNVTLSCEQNLNHDAMYWYRQDPGQGLRLIYYSQIVNDFQKGDIAEGYSVSREKKESFPLTVTSAQKNPTAFYLCASREVSGRDEQFFGPGTRLTVL.